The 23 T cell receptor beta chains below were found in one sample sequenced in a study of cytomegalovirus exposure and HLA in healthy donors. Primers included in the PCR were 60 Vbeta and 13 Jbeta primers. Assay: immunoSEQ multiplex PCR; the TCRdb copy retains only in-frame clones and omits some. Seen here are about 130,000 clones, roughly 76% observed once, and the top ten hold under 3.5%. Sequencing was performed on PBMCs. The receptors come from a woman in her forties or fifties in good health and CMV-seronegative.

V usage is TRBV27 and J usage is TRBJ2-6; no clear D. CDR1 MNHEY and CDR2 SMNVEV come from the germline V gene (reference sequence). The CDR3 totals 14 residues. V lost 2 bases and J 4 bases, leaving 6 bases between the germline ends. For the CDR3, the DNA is TGTGCCAGCAGTTTAGCGGCAGGGGCCAACGTCCTGACTTTC. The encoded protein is CASSLAAGANVLTF. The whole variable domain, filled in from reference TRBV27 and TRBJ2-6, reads EAQVTQNPRYLITVTGKKLTVTCSQNMNHEYMSWYRQDPGLGLRQIYYSMNVEVTDKGDVPEGYKVSRKEKRNFPLILESPSPNQTSLYFCASSLAAGANVLTFGAGSRLTVL.

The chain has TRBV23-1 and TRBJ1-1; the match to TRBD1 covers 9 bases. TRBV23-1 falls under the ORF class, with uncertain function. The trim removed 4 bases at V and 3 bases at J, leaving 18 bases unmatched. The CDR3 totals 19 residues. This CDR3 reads CASSLLYRGRLRDYTEAFF. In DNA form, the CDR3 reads TGCGCCAGCAGTCTACTATACAGGGGGCGACTGAGGGACTACACTGAAGCTTTCTTT.

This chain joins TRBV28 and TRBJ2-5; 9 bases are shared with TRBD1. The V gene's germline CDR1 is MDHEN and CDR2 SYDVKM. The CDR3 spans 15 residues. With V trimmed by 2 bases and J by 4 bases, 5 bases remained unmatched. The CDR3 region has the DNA TGTGCCAGCAGTTTACCGGGACAGGGCGGAGAGACCCAGTACTTC. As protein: CASSLPGQGGETQYF.

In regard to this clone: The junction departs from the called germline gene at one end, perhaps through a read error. CDR3 residues: CSSSLGSGYNEQFF. The DNA of the CDR3 is TGTTCCAGCAGCTTAGGTTCGGGTTACAATGAGCAGTTCTTC. V gene TRBV7-9 combines with J gene TRBJ2-1; no reliable D call. The V gene's germline CDR1 is SEHNR and CDR2 FQNEAQ (reference sequence). CDR3 length: 14 amino acids.

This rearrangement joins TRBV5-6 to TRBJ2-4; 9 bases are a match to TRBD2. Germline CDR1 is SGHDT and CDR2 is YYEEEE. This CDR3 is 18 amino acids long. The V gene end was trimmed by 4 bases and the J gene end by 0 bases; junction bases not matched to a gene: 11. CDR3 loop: CASSLAGSGSLAKNIQYF. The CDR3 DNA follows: TGTGCCAGCAGCCTCGCTGGTAGCGGGAGTCTAGCCAAAAACATTCAGTACTTC.

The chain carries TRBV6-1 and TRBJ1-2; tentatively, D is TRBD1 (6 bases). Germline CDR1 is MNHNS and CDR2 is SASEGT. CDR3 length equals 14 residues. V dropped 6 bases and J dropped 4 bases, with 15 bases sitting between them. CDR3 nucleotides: TGTGCCAGCAGCGCTACGACAGGTCCCTATGGCTACACCTTC. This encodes CASSATTGPYGYTF.

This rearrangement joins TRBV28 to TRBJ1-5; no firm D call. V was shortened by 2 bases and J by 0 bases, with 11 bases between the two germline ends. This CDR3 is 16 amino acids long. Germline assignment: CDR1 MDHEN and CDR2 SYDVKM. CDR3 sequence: CASSLPVAYSNQPQHF. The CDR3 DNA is TGTGCCAGCAGTTTACCCGTAGCATATAGCAATCAGCCCCAGCATTTT.

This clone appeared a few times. The chain's CDR3 is CASVRTGVTGELFF. The CDR3 DNA reads TGTGCCAGCGTTCGGACAGGGGTCACCGGGGAGCTGTTTTTT. The V and J genes are TRBV6-5 and TRBJ2-2, with 9 bases that match TRBD1. This CDR3 has 14 amino acids. Germline V CDR1 and CDR2: MNHEY, SVGAGI. The trim removed 8 bases at V and 4 bases at J, leaving 5 bases unmatched.

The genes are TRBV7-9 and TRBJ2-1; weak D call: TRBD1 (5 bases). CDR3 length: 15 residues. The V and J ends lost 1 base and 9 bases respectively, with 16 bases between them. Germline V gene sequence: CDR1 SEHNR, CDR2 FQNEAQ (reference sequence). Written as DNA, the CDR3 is TGTGCCAGCAGCTTAGGGGCAGGGATGGGCGGTGAGCAGTTCTTC. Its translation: CASSLGAGMGGEQFF.

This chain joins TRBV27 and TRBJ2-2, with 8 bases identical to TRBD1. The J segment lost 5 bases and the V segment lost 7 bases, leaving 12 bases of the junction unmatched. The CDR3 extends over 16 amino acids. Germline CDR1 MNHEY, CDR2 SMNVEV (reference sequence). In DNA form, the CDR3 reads TGTGCCAGCACCGTATTATCAAGGACAGGGACCGGGGAGCTGTTTTTT. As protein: CASTVLSRTGTGELFF.

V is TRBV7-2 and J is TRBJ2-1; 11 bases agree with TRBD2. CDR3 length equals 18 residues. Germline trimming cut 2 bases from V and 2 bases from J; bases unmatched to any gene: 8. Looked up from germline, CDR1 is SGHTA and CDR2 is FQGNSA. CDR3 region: CASSLSPLAGVTYNEQFF. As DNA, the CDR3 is TGTGCCAGCAGCTTATCCCCACTAGCGGGAGTAACCTACAATGAGCAGTTCTTC. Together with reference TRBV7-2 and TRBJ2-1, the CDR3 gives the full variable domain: GAGVSQSPSNKVTEKGKDVELRCDPISGHTALYWYRQSLGQGLEFLIYFQGNSAPDKSGLPSDRFSAERTGGSVSTLTIQRTQQEDSAVYLCASSLSPLAGVTYNEQFFGPGTRLTVL.

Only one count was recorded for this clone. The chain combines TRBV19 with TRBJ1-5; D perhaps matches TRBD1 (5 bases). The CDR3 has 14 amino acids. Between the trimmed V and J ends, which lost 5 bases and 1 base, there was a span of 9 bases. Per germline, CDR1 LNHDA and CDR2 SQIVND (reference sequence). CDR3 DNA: TGTGCCAGTAGTCCGCGGGACAGCAATCAGCCCCAGCATTTT. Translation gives CASSPRDSNQPQHF. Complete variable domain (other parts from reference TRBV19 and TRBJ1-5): DGGITQSPKYLFRKEGQNVTLSCEQNLNHDAMYWYRQDPGQGLRLIYYSQIVNDFQKGDIAEGYSVSREKKESFPLTVTSAQKNPTAFYLCASSPRDSNQPQHFGDGTRLSIL.

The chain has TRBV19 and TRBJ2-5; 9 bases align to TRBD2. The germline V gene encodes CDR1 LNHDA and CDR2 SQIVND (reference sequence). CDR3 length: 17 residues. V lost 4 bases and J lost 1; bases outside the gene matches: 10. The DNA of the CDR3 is TGTGCCAGTAGTACCTGGACTAGCGTAAGATCCCAAGAGACCCAGTACTTC. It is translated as CASSTWTSVRSQETQYF.

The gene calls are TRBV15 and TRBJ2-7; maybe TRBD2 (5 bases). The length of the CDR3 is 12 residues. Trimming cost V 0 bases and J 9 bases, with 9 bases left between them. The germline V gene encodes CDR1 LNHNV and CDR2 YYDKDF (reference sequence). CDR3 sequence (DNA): TGTGCCACCAGCAGAGACGATAGCGTGCAGTACTTC. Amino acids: CATSRDDSVQYF.

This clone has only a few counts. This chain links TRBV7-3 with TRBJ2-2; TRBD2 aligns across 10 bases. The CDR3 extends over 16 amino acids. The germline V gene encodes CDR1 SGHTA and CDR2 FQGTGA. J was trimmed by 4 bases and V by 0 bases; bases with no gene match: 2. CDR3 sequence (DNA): TGTGCCAGCAGCTTAACGCCTAGCGGGAGCACCGGGGAGCTGTTTTTT. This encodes CASSLTPSGSTGELFF.

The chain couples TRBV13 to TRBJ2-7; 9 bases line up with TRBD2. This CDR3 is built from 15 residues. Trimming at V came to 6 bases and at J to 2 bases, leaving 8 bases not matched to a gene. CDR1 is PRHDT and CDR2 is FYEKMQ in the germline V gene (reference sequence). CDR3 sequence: CASRGSGRPPYEQYF. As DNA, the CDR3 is TGTGCCAGCAGAGGCAGCGGGAGGCCCCCCTACGAGCAGTACTTC.

The CDR3 DNA follows: TGTGCCAGCAGCGTAGTTGTAGGGGGTAGCACTGAAGCTTTCTTT. It is translated as CASSVVVGGSTEAFF. The chain is built from TRBV9 and TRBJ1-1, with D possibly TRBD1 on 6 matching bases. Germline V gene sequence: CDR1 SGDLS, CDR2 YYNGEE. This CDR3 is 15 amino acids long. Trimming removed 0 bases at V and 4 bases at J, with 13 bases between. Supplemented by reference TRBV9 and TRBJ1-1, the full variable domain reads DSGVTQTPKHLITATGQRVTLRCSPRSGDLSVYWYQQSLDQGLQFLIQYYNGEERAKGNILERFSAQQFPDLHSELNLSSLELGDSALYFCASSVVVGGSTEAFFGQGTRLTVV.

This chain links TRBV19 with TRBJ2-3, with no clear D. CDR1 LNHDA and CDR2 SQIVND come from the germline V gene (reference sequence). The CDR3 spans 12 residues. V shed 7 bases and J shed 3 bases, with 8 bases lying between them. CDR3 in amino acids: CASNTVTDTQYF. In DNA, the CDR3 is TGTGCCAGTAATACAGTAACAGATACGCAGTATTTT.

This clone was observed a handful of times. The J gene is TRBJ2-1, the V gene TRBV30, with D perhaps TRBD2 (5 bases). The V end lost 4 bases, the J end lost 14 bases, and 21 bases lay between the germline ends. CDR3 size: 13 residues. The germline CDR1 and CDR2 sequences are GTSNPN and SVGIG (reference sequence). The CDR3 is CAWTATGTGVEFF. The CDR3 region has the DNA TGTGCCTGGACCGCGACGGGAACTGGGGTGGAGTTCTTC.

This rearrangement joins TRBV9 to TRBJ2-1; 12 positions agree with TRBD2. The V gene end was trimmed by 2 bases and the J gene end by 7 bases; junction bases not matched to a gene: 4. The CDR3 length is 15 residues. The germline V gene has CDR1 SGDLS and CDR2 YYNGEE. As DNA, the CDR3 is TGTGCCAGCAGCGTCCTAGCGGGAGGGAATAATGAGCAGTTCTTC. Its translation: CASSVLAGGNNEQFF. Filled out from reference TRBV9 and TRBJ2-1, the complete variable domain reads DSGVTQTPKHLITATGQRVTLRCSPRSGDLSVYWYQQSLDQGLQFLIQYYNGEERAKGNILERFSAQQFPDLHSELNLSSLELGDSALYFCASSVLAGGNNEQFFGPGTRLTVL.

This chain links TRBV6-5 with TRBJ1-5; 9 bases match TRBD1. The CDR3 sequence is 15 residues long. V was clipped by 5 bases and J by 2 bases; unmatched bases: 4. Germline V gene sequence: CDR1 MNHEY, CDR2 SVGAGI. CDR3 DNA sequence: TGTGCCAGCAGTCCGGGACAGGGTGGCAATCAGCCCCAGCATTTT. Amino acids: CASSPGQGGNQPQHF.

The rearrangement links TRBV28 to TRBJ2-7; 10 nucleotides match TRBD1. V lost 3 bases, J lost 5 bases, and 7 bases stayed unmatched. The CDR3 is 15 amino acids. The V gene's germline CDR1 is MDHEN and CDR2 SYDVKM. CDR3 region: CASSLSTGGAHEQYF. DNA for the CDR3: TGTGCCAGCAGTTTGTCGACAGGGGGCGCCCACGAGCAGTACTTC.

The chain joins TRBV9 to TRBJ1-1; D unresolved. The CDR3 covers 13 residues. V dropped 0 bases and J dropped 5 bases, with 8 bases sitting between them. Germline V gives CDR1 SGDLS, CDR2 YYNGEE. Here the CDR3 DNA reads TGTGCCAGCAGCGTAGGAGGGAGGACTGAAGCTTTCTTT. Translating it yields CASSVGGRTEAFF.